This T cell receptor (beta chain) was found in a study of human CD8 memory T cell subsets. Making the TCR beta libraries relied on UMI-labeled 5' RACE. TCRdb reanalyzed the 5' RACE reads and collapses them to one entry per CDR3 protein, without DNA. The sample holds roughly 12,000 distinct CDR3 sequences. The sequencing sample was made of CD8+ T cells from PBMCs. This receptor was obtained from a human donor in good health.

The CDR3 protein is CASSLEGRLAGYEQYF. The rearrangement uses TRBV11-2 and TRBJ2-7; TCRdb designates TRBD2, a call that cannot be tested without DNA. CDR1 SGHAT and CDR2 FQNNGV come from the germline V gene. The length of the CDR3 is 16 residues.